This T cell receptor (beta chain) was obtained from a study of T cells in Graves' hyperthyroidism and ophthalmopathy. Across the study: Prior to any treatment, at the point of initial diagnosis, peripheral blood was collected.

The study's findings and limits: Before onset, ophthalmopathy was predicted by the model a median around 6.2 months earlier. In the blood, most expanded thyroid clonotypes above 0.001 appeared as well.

TCR beta CDR3 regions were amplified from RNA transcripts. RT-PCR in the first round (using the HTBI primer set) targeted the TCR CDR3. From the multiplex PCR reads, TCRdb called clonotypes with MiXCR, one entry per CDR3 protein. Of nearly 600,000 distinct CDR3 sequences listed, about 14% are singletons. This clonotype was detected many times. Its antigen is unknown. The PBMCs were taken from around 9 ml of fresh peripheral blood. This CDR3 has 17 amino acids. Trimming stripped 2 bases from V and 0 bases from J, with 14 bases between. Germline CDR1 reads ENHRY; CDR2 reads SYGVKD. The clonotype comes from a woman aged 25 to 45 with Graves' hyperthyroidism that later progressed to Graves' ophthalmopathy. V usage is TRBV10-3 and J usage is TRBJ1-5, with D unresolved. The sequencing input was blood. CDR3 sequence: CAISEGSRTDSNQPQHF. Written as DNA, the CDR3 is TGTGCCATCAGTGAGGGATCACGGACGGATAGCAATCAGCCCCAGCATTTT.